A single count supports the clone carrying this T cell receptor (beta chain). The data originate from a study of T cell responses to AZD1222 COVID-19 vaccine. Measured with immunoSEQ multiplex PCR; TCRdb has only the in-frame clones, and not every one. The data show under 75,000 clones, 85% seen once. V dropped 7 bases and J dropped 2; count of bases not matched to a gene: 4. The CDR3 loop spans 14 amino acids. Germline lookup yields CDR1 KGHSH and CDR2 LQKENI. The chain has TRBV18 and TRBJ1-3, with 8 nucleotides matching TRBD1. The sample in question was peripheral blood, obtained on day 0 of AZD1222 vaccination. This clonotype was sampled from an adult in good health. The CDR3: CASYPTGAGNTIYF. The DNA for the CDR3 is TGTGCCAGCTACCCGACAGGGGCTGGAAACACCATATATTTT.